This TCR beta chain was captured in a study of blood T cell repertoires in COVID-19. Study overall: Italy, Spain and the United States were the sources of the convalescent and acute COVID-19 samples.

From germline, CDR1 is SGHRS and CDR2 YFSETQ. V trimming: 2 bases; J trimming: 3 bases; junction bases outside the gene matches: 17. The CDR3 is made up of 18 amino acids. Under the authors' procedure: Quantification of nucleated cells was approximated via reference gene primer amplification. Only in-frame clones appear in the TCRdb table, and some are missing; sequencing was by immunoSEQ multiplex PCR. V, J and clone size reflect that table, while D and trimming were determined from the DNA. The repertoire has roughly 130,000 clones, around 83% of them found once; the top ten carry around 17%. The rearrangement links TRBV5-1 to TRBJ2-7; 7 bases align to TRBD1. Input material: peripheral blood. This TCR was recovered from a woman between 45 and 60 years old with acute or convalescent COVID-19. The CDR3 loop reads CASSLQASPRQGSYEQYF. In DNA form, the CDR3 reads TGCGCCAGCAGCTTACAAGCTAGTCCGCGACAGGGAAGCTACGAGCAGTACTTC.